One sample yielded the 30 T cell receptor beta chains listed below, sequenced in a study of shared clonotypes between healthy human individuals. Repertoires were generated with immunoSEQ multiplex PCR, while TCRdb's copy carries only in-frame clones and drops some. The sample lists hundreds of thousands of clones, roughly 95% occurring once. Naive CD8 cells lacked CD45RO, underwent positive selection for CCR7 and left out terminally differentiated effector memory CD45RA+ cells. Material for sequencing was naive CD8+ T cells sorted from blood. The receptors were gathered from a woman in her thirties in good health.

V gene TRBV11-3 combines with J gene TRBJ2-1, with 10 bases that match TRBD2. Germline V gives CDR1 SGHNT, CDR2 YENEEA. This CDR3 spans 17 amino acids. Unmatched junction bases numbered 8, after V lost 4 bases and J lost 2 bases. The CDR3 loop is CASSSALAGETYNEQFF. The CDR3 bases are TGTGCCAGCAGCTCAGCTCTAGCGGGAGAAACCTACAATGAGCAGTTCTTC.

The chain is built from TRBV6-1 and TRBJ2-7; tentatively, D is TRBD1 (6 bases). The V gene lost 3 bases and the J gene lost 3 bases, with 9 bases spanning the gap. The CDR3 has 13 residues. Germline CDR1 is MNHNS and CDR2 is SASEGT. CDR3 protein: CASSDVDSYEQYF. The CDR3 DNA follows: TGTGCCAGCAGTGATGTGGACAGCTACGAGCAGTACTTC.

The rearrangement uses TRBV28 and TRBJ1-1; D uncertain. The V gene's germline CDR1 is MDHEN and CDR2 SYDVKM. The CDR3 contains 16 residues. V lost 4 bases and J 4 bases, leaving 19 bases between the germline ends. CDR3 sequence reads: CASSSPSHLWGTEAFF. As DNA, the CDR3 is TGTGCCAGCAGTTCACCGTCCCATTTATGGGGCACTGAAGCTTTCTTT.

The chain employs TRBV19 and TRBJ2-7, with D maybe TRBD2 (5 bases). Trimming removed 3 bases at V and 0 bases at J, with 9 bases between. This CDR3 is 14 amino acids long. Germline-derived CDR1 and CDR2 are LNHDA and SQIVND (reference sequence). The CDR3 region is CASSMTIYSYEQYF. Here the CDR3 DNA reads TGTGCCAGTAGTATGACTATTTACTCCTACGAGCAGTACTTC.

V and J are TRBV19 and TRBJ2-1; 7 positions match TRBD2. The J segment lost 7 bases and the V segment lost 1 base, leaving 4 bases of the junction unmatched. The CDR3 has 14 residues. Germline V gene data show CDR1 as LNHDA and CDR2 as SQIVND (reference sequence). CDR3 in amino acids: CASSIGGTKNEQFF. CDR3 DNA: TGTGCCAGTAGTATAGGGGGGACTAAAAATGAGCAGTTCTTC. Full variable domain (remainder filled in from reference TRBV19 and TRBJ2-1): DGGITQSPKYLFRKEGQNVTLSCEQNLNHDAMYWYRQDPGQGLRLIYYSQIVNDFQKGDIAEGYSVSREKKESFPLTVTSAQKNPTAFYLCASSIGGTKNEQFFGPGTRLTVL.

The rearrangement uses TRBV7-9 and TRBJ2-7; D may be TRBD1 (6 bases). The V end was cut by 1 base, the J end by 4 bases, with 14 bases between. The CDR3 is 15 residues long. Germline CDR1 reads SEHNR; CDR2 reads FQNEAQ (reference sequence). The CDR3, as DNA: TGTGCCAGCAGCTTAGGAGGCCAGGGGACGTACGAGCAGTACTTC. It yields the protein CASSLGGQGTYEQYF.

The chain's CDR3 is CASGLITENIQYF. As DNA, the CDR3 is TGTGCCAGCGGACTAATAACCGAAAACATTCAGTACTTC. The gene calls are TRBV7-8 and TRBJ2-4; D may be TRBD2 (6 bases). CDR3 length: 13 residues. Per germline, CDR1 SGHVS and CDR2 FQNEAQ. V was shortened by 8 bases and J by 5 bases, with 13 bases between the two germline ends.

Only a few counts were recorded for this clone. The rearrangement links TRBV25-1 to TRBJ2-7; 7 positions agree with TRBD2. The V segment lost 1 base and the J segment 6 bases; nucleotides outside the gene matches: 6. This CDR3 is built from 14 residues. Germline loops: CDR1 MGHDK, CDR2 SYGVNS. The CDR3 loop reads CASSESGGAAEQYF. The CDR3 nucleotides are TGTGCCAGCAGTGAATCGGGGGGAGCCGCCGAGCAGTACTTC.

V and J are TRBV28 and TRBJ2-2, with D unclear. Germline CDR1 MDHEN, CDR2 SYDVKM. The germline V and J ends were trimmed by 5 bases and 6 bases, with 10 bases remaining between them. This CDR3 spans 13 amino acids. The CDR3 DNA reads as TGTGCCAGCAGTGCAGGACGGGCCGGGGAGCTGTTTTTT. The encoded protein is CASSAGRAGELFF.

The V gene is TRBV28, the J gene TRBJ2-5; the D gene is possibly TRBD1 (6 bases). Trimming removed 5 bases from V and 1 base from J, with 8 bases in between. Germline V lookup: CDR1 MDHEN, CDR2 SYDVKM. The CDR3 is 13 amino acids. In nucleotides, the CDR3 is TGTGCCAGCAGTCCAGGGGTCCAAGAGACCCAGTACTTC. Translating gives CASSPGVQETQYF.

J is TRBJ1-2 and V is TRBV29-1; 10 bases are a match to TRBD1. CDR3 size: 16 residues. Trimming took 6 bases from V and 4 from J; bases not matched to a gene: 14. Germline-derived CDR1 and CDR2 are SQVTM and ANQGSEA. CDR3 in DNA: TGCAGCGTCAGTCCCGGGACAGGGGACCGCGCCTATGGCTACACCTTC. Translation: CSVSPGTGDRAYGYTF.

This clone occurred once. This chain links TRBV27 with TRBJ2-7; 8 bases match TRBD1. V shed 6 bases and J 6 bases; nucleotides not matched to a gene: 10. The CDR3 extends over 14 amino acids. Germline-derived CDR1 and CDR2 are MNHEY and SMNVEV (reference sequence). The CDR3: CASSSGQGGSEQYF. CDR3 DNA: TGTGCCAGCAGCAGCGGACAGGGTGGGAGCGAGCAGTACTTC.

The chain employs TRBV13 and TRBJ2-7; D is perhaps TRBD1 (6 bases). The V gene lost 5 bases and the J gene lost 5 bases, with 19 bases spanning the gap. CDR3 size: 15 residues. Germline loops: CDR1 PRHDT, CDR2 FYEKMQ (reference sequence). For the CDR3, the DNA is TGTGCCAGCAGCCACATCCAGGGGCTTCCCCACGAGCAGTACTTC. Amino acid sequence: CASSHIQGLPHEQYF.

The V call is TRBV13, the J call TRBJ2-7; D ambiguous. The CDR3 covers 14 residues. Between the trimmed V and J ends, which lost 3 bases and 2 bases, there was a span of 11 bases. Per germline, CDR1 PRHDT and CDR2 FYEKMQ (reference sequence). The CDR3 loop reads CASSFGQITYEQYF. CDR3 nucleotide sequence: TGTGCCAGCAGCTTCGGGCAGATCACCTACGAGCAGTACTTC.

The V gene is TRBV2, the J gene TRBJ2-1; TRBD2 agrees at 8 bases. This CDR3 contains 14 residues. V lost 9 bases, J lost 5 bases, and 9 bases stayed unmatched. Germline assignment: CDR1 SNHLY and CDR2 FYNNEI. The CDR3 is CASSGTKGHNEQFF. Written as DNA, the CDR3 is TGTGCCAGTAGCGGGACGAAGGGGCACAATGAGCAGTTCTTC.

CDR3 amino acids: CASSGDEQFF. In DNA, the CDR3 is TGTGCCAGCAGTGGGGATGAGCAGTTCTTC. This chain uses TRBV2 with TRBJ2-1, with no clear D. This CDR3 region has 10 residues. In germline, CDR1 is SNHLY, CDR2 FYNNEI. V was cut by 4 bases and J by 8 bases, with 3 bases left in between.

DNA for the CDR3: TGTGCCAGCAGTCCCGACAGGGCGGATGACTATGGCTACACCTTC. It specifies CASSPDRADDYGYTF. J is TRBJ1-2 and V is TRBV28, with TRBD1 matching 7 bases. The CDR3 length is 15 residues. V lost 5 bases and J lost 3; bases outside the gene matches: 9. Germline V gene lookup returns CDR1 MDHEN and CDR2 SYDVKM.

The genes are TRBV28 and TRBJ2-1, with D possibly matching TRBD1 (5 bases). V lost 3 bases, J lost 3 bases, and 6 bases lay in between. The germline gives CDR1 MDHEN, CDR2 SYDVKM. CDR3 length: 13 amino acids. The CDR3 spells CASSLTDYNEQFF. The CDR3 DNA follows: TGTGCCAGCAGTTTGACAGACTACAATGAGCAGTTCTTC.

The CDR3 DNA reads as TGTGCCAGTAGAGGCAGCGGGTACCCGTATGGCTACACCTTC. This encodes CASRGSGYPYGYTF. The rearrangement links TRBV19 to TRBJ1-2, with D hard to call. Looked up from germline, CDR1 is LNHDA and CDR2 is SQIVND (reference sequence). Trimming pared 6 bases from V and 5 bases from J, leaving 16 bases between. This CDR3 contains 14 residues.

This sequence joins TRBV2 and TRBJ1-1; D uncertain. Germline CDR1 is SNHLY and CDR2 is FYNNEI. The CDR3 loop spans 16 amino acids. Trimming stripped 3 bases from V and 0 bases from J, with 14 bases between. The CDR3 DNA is TGTGCCAGCAGTGACTTTTCACTGTACATGAACACTGAAGCTTTCTTT. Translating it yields CASSDFSLYMNTEAFF.

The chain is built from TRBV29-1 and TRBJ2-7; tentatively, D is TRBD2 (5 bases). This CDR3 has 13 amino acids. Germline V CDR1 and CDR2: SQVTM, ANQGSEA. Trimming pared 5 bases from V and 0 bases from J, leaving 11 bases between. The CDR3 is CSVRAGDSYEQYF. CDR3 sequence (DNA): TGCAGCGTTAGGGCGGGTGACTCCTACGAGCAGTACTTC.

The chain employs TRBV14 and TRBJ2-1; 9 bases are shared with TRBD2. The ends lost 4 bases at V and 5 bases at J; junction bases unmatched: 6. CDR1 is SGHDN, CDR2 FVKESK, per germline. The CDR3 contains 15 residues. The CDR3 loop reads CASSLLAGFNNEQFF. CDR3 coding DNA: TGTGCCAGCAGCCTCCTAGCGGGATTCAACAATGAGCAGTTCTTC.

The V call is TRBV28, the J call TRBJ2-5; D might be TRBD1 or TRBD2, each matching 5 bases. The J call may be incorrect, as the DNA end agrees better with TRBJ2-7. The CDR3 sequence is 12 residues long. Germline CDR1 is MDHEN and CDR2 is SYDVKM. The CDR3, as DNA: TGTGCCAGCAGCCTAATTGGGGGCGAGCAGTACTTC. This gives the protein CASSLIGGEQYF.

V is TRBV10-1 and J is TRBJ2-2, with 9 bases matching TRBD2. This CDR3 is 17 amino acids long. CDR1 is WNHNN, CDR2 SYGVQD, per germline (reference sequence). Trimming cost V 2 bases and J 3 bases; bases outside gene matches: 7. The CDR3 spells CASSEAMSGRYTGELFF. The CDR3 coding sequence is TGCGCCAGCAGTGAGGCCATGAGCGGGAGGTACACCGGGGAGCTGTTTTTT.

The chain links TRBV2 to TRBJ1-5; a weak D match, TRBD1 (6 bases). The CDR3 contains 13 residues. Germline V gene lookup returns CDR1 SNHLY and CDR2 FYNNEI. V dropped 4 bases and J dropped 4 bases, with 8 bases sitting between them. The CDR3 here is CASSVQGNQPQHF. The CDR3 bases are TGTGCCAGCAGTGTTCAGGGGAATCAGCCCCAGCATTTT.

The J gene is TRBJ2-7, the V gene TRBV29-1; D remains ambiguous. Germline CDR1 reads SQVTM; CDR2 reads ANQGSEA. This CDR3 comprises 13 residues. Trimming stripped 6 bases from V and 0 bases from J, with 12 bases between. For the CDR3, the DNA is TGCAGCGTCGGCAGGACGGACTCCTACGAGCAGTACTTC. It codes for CSVGRTDSYEQYF.

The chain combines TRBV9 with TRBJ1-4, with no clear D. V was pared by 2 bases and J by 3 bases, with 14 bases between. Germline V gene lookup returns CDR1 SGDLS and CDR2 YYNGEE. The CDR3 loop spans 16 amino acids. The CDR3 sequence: CASSVEGGVANEKLFF. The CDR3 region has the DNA TGTGCCAGCAGCGTGGAGGGCGGGGTAGCTAATGAAAAACTGTTTTTT.

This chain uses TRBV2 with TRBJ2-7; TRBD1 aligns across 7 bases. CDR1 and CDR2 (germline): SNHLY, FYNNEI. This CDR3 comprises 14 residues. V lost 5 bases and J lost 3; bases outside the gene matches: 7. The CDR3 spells CASSQGETNYEQYF. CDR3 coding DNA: TGTGCCAGCAGTCAGGGGGAAACTAACTACGAGCAGTACTTC.

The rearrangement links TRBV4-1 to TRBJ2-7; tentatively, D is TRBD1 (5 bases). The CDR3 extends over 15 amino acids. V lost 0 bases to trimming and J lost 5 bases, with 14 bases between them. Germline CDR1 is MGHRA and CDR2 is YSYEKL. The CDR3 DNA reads TGCGCCAGCAGCCAAGATAACAGGCCAGTGGACGAGCAGTACTTC. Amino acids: CASSQDNRPVDEQYF.

The CDR3 sequence: CAWNQDSQPQHF. The CDR3 nucleotides read TGTGCCTGGAACCAGGACAGTCAGCCCCAGCATTTT. The chain has TRBV30 and TRBJ1-5; the D gene is possibly TRBD1 (6 bases). CDR3 size: 12 residues. The germline gives CDR1 GTSNPN, CDR2 SVGIG (reference sequence). Deletions cut 4 bases from V and 6 bases from J, with 10 bases between.